This T cell receptor (beta chain) was documented in a study of T cells after yellow fever vaccination. Template switching by 5'RACE produced TCR cDNA, adding a universal primer site and UMIs. TCRdb ran MiXCR on the 5' RACE reads and lists one entry per CDR3 protein. The table shows hundreds of thousands of distinct CDR3 sequences, with 8.7% occurring only once. Study-wide points: A faster peak, day 5 versus 15, was reached by the weaker secondary response.

This clonotype has a handful of counts. Its antigen is still unknown. The V gene's germline CDR1 is ENHRY and CDR2 SYGVKD. The CDR3 has 17 amino acids. The trim removed 6 bases at V and 1 base at J, leaving 6 bases unmatched. Sequences were derived from PBMCs, sampled on the day of the first yellow fever vaccination. This sequence was found in a man younger than 35 who received the YFV17D yellow fever vaccine. The V and J genes are TRBV10-3 and TRBJ2-6, with TRBD1 matching 10 bases. CDR3 residues: CAIRPGTGESGANVLTF. DNA of the CDR3: TGTGCCATCAGACCCGGGACAGGGGAGTCTGGGGCCAACGTCCTGACTTTC.